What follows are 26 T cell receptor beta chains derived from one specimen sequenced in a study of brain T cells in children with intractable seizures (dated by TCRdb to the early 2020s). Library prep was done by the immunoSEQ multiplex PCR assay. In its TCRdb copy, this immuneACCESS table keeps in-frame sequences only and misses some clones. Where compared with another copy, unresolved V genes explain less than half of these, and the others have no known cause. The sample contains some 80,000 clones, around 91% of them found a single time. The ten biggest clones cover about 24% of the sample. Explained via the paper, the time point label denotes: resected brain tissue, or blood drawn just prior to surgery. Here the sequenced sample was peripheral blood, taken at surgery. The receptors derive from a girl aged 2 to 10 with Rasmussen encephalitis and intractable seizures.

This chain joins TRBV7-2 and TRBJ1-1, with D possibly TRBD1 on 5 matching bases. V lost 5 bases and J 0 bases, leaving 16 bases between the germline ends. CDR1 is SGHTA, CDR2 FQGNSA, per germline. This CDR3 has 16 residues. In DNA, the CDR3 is TGTGCCAGCAGCCTCGGGGTGGGGGTGATGAACACTGAAGCTTTCTTT. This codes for CASSLGVGVMNTEAFF.

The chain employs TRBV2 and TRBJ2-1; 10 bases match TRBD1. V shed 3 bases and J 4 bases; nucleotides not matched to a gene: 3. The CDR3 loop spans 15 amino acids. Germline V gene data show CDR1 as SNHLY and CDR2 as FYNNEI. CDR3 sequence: CASSERTGGYNEQFF. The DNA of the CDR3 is TGTGCCAGCAGTGAGAGGACAGGGGGGTACAATGAGCAGTTCTTC.

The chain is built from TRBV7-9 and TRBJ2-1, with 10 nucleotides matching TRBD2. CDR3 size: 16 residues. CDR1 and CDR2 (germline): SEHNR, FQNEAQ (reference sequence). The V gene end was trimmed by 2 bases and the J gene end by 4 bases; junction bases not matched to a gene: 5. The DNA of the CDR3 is TGTGCCAGCAGCTTAAGGACTAGCGGACCATACAATGAGCAGTTCTTC. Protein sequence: CASSLRTSGPYNEQFF.

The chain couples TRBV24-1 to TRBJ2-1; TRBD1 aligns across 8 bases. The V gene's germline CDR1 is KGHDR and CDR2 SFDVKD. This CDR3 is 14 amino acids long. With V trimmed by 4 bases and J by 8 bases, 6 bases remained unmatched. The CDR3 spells CATSEPRTGYEQFF. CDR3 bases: TGTGCCACCAGTGAACCACGGACAGGGTATGAGCAGTTCTTC.

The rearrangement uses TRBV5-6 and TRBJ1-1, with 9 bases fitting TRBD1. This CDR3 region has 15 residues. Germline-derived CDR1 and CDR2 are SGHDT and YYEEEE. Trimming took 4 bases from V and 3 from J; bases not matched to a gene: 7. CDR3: CASSPLGQGYTEAFF. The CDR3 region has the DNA TGTGCCAGCAGCCCCTTGGGACAGGGATACACTGAAGCTTTCTTT.

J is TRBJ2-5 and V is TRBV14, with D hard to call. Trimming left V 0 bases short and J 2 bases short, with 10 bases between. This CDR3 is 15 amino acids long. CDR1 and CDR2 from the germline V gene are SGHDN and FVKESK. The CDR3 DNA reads TGTGCCAGCAGCCAAGATGAACAGTCACAAGAGACCCAGTACTTC. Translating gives CASSQDEQSQETQYF.

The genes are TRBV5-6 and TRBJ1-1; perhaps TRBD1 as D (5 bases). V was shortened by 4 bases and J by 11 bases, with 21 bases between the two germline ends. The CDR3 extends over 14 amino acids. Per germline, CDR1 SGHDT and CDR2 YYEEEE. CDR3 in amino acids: CASSPEGTLSVAFF. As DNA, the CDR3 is TGTGCCAGCAGCCCCGAAGGGACTCTCAGCGTTGCTTTCTTT.

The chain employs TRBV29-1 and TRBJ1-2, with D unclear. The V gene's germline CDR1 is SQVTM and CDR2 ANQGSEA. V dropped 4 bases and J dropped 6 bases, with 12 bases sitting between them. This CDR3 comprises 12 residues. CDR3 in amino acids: CSVGLRGNGYTF. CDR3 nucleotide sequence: TGCAGCGTTGGCCTTCGAGGCAATGGCTACACCTTC.

This CDR3 reads CASSLRAGGAYEQYF. CDR3 DNA: TGCGCCAGCAGCTTGCGCGCGGGAGGTGCCTACGAGCAGTACTTC. The rearrangement uses TRBV5-1 and TRBJ2-7; TRBD2 agrees at 8 bases. Per germline, CDR1 SGHRS and CDR2 YFSETQ. J lost 2 bases, V lost 1 base, and 5 bases had no gene match. The CDR3 is made up of 15 amino acids. Together with reference TRBV5-1 and TRBJ2-7, the CDR3 gives the full variable domain: KAGVTQTPRYLIKTRGQQVTLSCSPISGHRSVSWYQQTPGQGLQFLFEYFSETQRNKGNFPGRFSGRQFSNSRSEMNVSTLELGDSALYLCASSLRAGGAYEQYFGPGTRLTVT.

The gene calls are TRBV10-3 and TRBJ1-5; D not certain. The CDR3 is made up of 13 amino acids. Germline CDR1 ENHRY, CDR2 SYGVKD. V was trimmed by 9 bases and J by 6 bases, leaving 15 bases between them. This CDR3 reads CAIAQSISQPQHF. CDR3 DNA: TGTGCCATAGCCCAGAGCATAAGTCAGCCCCAGCATTTT.

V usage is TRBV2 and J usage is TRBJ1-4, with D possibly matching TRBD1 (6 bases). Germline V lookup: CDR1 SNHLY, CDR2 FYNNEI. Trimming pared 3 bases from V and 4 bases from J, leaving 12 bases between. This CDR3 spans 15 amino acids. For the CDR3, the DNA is TGTGCCAGCAGTGACGTCGGGGGCGATAATGAAAAACTGTTTTTT. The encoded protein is CASSDVGGDNEKLFF. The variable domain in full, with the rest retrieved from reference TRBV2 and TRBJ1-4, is EPEVTQTPSHQVTQMGQEVILRCVPISNHLYFYWYRQILGQKVEFLVSFYNNEISEKSEIFDDQFSVERPDGSNFTLKIRSTKLEDSAMYFCASSDVGGDNEKLFFGSGTQLSVL.

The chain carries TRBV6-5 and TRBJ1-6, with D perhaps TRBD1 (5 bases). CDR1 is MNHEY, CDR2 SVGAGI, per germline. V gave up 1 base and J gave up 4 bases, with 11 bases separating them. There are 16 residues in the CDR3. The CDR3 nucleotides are TGTGCCAGCAGTTACTTCCAGGGCGGATATAATTCACCCCTCCACTTT. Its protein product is CASSYFQGGYNSPLHF.

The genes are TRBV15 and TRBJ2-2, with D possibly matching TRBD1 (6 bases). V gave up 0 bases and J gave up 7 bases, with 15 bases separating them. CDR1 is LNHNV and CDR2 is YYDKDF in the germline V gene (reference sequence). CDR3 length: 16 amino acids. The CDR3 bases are TGTGCCACCAGCAGAGATGGGGACACGGAGTTCGGGGAGCTGTTTTTT. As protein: CATSRDGDTEFGELFF.

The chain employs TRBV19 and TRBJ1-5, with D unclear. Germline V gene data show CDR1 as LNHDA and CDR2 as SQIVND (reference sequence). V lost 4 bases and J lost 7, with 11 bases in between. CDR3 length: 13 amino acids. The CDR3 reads CASSTRTYQPQHF. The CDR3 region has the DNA TGTGCCAGTAGTACAAGAACATACCAGCCCCAGCATTTT.

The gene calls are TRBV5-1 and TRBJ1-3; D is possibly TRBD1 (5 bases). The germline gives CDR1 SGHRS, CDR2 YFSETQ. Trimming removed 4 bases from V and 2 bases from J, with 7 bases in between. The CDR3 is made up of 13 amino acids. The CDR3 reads CASSAGPGNTIYF. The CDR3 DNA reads TGCGCCAGCAGCGCGGGGCCTGGAAACACCATATATTTT.

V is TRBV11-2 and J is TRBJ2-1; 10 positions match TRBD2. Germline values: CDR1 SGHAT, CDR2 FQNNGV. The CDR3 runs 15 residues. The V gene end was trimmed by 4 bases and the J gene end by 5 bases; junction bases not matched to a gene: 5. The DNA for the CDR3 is TGTGCCAGCAGCTCCAGAGGACTAGCGGACAATGAGCAGTTCTTC. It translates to CASSSRGLADNEQFF.

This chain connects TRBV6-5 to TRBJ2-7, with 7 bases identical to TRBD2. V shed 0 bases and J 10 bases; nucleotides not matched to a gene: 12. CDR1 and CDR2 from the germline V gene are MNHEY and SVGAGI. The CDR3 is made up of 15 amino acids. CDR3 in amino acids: CASSYSLDGGGRQYF. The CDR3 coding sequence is TGTGCCAGCAGTTACTCCCTCGACGGGGGAGGGCGACAGTACTTC.

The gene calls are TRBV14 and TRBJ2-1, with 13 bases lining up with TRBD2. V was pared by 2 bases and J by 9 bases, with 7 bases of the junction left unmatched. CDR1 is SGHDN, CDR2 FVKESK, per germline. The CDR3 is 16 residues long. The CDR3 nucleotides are TGTGCCAGCAGCCAACCCACTAGCGGGAGGGGGAGTGAGCAGTTCTTC. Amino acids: CASSQPTSGRGSEQFF.

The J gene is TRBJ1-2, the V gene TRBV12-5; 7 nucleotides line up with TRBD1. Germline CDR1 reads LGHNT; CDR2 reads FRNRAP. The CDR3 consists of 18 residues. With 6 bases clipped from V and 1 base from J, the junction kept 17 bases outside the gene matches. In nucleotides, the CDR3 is TGTGCTAGTGGCCTTACTACAGGGGCCGAACCATTTAACTATGGCTACACCTTC. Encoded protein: CASGLTTGAEPFNYGYTF.

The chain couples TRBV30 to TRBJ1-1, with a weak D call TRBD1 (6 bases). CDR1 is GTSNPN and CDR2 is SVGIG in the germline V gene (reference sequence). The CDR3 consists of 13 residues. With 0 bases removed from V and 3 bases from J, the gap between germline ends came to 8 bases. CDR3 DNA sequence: TGTGCCTGGAGTGTTACAGGGTACACTGAAGCTTTCTTT. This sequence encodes CAWSVTGYTEAFF.

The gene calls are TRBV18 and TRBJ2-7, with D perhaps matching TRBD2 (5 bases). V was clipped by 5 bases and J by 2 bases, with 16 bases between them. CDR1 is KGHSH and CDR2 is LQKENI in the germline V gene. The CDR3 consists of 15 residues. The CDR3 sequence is CASSWRWSGPYEQYF. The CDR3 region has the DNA TGTGCCAGCTCATGGAGATGGAGCGGCCCCTACGAGCAGTACTTC.

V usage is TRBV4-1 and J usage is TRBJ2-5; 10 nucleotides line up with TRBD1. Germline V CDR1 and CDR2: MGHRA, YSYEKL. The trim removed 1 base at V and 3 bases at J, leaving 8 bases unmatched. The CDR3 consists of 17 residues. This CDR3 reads CASSQGGDRGPKETQYF. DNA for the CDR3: TGCGCCAGCAGCCAAGGAGGGGACAGGGGACCGAAAGAGACCCAGTACTTC.

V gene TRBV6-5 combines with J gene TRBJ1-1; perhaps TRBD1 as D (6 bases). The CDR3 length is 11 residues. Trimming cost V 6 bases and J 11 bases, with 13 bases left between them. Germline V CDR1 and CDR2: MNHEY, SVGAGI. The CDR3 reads CASRQGRDAFF. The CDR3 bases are TGTGCCAGCAGACAGGGACGGGATGCTTTCTTT.

The CDR3 DNA reads TGTGCCAGCAGCCCCAGGGCAGCGAGCTCCTACAATGAGCAGTTCTTC. Residues: CASSPRAASSYNEQFF. This chain uses TRBV5-4 with TRBJ2-1, with a weak D call TRBD1 (5 bases). The CDR3 spans 16 residues. The germline gives CDR1 SGHNT, CDR2 YYREEE (reference sequence). The ends were cut back, 4 bases at V and 0 bases at J, with 14 bases in the middle. The complete variable domain, with remaining parts taken from reference TRBV5-4 and TRBJ2-1, reads ETGVTQSPTHLIKTRGQQVTLRCSSQSGHNTVSWYQQALGQGPQFIFQYYREEENGRGNFPPRFSGLQFPNYSSELNVNALELDDSALYLCASSPRAASSYNEQFFGPGTRLTVL.

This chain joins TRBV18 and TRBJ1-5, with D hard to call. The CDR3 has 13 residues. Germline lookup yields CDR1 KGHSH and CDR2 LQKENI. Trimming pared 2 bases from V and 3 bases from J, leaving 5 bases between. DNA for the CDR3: TGTGCCAGCTCACCAGGAATCAATCAGCCCCAGCATTTT. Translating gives CASSPGINQPQHF.

CDR3 DNA: TGTGCCAGCAGCAAGGGTACCCAGTACTTC. Its protein is CASSKGTQYF. The V gene is TRBV7-2, the J gene TRBJ2-5; D is uncertain. Trimming left V 5 bases short and J 8 bases short, with 6 bases between. This CDR3 is 10 amino acids long. Per germline, CDR1 SGHTA and CDR2 FQGNSA.